The present TCR beta chain was sequenced within a study of T cells in women clearing cervical HPV infection (dated by TCRdb to the late 2010s). Some background on the complete study: The cases were over 20 women with histologically confirmed HPV16-related CIN3 or worse, and 2 of these cases were invasive cancers. This exploratory proof-of-principle case-control study, nested within the Guanacaste HPV Natural History Study in Costa Rica, compared TCR repertoires among women with different cervical HPV16 outcomes. HLA typing was available for only a few women, so HLA type could not be excluded as a confounder. Five blinded duplicates per group were added as quality controls, giving about 60 samples: around 50 participants and around ten replicates. Controls were under 30 women whose single incident HPV16 infection cleared within 12 months without precancer or cancer developing. Blood from cases was collected at the visit where the lesion was first found, while blood from controls was collected once the infection could no longer be detected. Cases and controls were matched on year of sample collection and on age within five years. Among cases, blood sampling occurred a median of roughly 160 days after lesion detection, with an interquartile range of roughly 90 to 200 days. In the parent cohort, some 10,000 women aged 18 or older were enrolled in Guanacaste, Costa Rica, during about 1993 to 1995 and then followed for approximately seven years. Cases had a median age of almost 35 years and controls had a median age of approximately 40, with no significant differences in baseline characteristics.

Beyond this particular receptor, the publication reports: Cases had lower TRBV6-7 relative abundance than controls (around 0.11% versus 0.15%; Bonferroni P = 0.0008). The cross-sectional design could not show whether associations preceded infection or resulted from it; effector/memory subsets and HPV-specific T cells were not isolated. By combining richness with V gene abundances, random forest classifiers separated cases from controls with an estimated AUC of around 0.8. Because the number of T cells per sample was unknown, the richness differences could reflect varying T-cell content rather than repertoire biology. Significantly higher TCR repertoire richness was observed in CIN3+ cases than in controls across sequencing depths, whereas no difference in evenness was found.

As regards this clone: It has no known antigen specificity. Read coverage stops 3 residues before the CDR3 terminus; the germline J gene supplies the remainder.

Every participant had a single incident cervical HPV16 infection, and prevalent HPV16 infections were excluded. Cervical HPV DNA was detected with MY09/MY11 PCR, and genotyping was done with dot-blot hybridization. Fifteen mL of heparinized blood were centrifuged, and the buffy coat was aliquoted, frozen at -30°C, then stored at -80°C. QIAGEN kits were used to extract genomic DNA from buffy coat specimens. TCR beta CDR3 regions were amplified by multiplex PCR from an average of roughly 1.3 ug genomic DNA per sample using the immunoSEQ assay. To correct primer bias, the assay used a complete synthetic TCR repertoire to set an amplification baseline. The amplicons were sequenced using the Illumina platform. Turning to the authors' computational methods: Error correction of the sequences involved clustering with frequency ratios plus a modified nearest-neighbor algorithm, after which the sequences were analyzed in the immunoSEQ Analyzer using IMGT gene definitions. At each rarefaction depth, TCR richness and evenness were averaged across 20 rarefaction repeats, and samples with fewer sequences than that depth were excluded. V, D and J gene relative abundances were compared between groups with Wilcoxon rank sum tests, applying FDR correction. For the blinded duplicates, the intraclass correlation was 95.6% for TCR richness and averaged approximately 76% across around 61 gene segments. TCRdb carries this immuneACCESS record with in-frame sequences only. Its versions omit some clonotypes, under half of them owing to an unresolved V gene in the studies checked, with the rest unexplained. V, J and clone size were drawn from that table, and D and trimming were deduced from the DNA. The sample's table covers about 12,000 clones. The ten largest clones capture 10% of the sample.

V was cut back by 3 bases and J by 3 bases, leaving a gap of 12 bases between them. The CDR3 has 14 amino acids, counting the end cysteine and phenylalanine. Sequencing covers 33 bases of the CDR3, shown here with the frame starting at base 1. CDR1 and CDR2, per the germline V gene, are SGHRS and YFSETQ. This receptor chain uses TRBV5-1 and TRBJ1-1, with TRBD1 as a weak D call on 6 bases. The clonotype was recovered from a woman aged 18 to 75 with a cervical HPV16 infection that either progressed to CIN3+ or cleared (not recorded which). The sample comprised blood buffy coat. CDR3 DNA, as far as it was read: TGCGCCAGCAGCTCGGAAGAGGGGGACACTGAA. Translated, this is CASSSEEGDTE. The CDR3 in full is CASSSEEGDTEAFF.